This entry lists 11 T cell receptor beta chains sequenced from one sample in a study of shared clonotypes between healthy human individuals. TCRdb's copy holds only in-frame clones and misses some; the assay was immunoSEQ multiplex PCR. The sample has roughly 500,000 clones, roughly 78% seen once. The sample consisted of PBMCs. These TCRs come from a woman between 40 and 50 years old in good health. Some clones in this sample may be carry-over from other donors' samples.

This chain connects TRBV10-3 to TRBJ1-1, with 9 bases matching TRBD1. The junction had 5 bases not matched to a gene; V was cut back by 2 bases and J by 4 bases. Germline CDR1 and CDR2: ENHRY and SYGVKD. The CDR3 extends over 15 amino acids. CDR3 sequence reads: CAISETDRGGTEAFF. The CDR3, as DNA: TGTGCCATCAGTGAGACGGACAGGGGTGGCACTGAAGCTTTCTTT.

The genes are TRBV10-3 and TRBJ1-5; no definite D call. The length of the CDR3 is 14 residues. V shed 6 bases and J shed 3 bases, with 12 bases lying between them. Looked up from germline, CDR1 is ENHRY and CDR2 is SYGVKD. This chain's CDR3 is CAISPEGANQPQHF. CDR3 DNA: TGTGCCATCAGCCCCGAAGGCGCCAATCAGCCCCAGCATTTT.

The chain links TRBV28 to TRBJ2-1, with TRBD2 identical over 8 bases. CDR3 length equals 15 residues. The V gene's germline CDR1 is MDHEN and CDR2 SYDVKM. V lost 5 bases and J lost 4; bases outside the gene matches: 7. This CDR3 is CASSVLAAEYNEQFF. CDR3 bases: TGTGCCAGCAGTGTACTAGCGGCCGAATACAATGAGCAGTTCTTC.

The CDR3 sequence: CASSQDLQPGTGELFF. CDR3 coding DNA: TGCGCCAGCAGCCAAGATCTTCAGCCGGGGACCGGGGAGCTGTTTTTT. This rearrangement joins TRBV4-1 to TRBJ2-2, with D possibly matching TRBD2 (5 bases). Germline V gives CDR1 MGHRA, CDR2 YSYEKL. The CDR3 runs to 16 residues. The V and J ends lost 0 bases and 5 bases respectively, with 13 bases between them.

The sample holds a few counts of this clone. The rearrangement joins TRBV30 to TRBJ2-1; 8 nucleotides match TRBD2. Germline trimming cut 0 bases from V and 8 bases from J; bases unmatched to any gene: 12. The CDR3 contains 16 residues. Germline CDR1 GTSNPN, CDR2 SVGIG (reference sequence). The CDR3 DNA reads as TGTGCCTGGAGTGTGTGGACGGGAGGGTTCGGGGATGAGCAGTTCTTC. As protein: CAWSVWTGGFGDEQFF.

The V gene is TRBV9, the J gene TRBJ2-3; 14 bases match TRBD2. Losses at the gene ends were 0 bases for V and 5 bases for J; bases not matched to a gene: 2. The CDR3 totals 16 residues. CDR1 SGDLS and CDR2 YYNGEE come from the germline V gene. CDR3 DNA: TGTGCCAGCAGCGTAGGGGGACTAGCGGGAGTAGATACGCAGTATTTT. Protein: CASSVGGLAGVDTQYF.

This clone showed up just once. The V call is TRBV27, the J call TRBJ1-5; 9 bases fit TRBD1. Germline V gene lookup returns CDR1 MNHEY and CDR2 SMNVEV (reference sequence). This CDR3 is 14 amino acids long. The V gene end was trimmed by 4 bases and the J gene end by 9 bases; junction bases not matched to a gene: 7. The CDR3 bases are TGTGCCAGCAGTTCTACCGGGACAGGGTCGCCCCAGCATTTT. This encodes CASSSTGTGSPQHF.

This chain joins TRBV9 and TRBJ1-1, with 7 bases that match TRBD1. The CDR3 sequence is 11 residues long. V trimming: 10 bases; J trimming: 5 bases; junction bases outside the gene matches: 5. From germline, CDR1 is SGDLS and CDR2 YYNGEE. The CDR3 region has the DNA TGTGCCGCGCACAGGGGAACTGAAGCTTTCTTT. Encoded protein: CAAHRGTEAFF. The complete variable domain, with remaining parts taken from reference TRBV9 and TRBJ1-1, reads DSGVTQTPKHLITATGQRVTLRCSPRSGDLSVYWYQQSLDQGLQFLIQYYNGEERAKGNILERFSAQQFPDLHSELNLSSLELGDSALYFCAAHRGTEAFFGQGTRLTVV.

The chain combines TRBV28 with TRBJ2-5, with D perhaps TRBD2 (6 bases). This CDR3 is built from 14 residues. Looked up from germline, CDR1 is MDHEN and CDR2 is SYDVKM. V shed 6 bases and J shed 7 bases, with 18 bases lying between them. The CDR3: CASSPPIRRGTQYF. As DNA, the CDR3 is TGTGCCAGCAGCCCACCCATCCGGCGGGGGACCCAGTACTTC. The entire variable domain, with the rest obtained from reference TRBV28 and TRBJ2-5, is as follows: DVKVTQSSRYLVKRTGEKVFLECVQDMDHENMFWYRQDPGLGLRLIYFSYDVKMKEKGDIPEGYSVSREKKERFSLILESASTNQTSMYLCASSPPIRRGTQYFGPGTRLLVL.

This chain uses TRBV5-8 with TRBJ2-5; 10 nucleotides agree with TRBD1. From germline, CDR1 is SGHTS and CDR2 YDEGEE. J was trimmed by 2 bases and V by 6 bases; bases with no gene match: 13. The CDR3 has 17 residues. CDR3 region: CASNPGQGWLAQETQYF. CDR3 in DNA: TGTGCCAGCAACCCGGGACAGGGGTGGTTGGCGCAAGAGACCCAGTACTTC.

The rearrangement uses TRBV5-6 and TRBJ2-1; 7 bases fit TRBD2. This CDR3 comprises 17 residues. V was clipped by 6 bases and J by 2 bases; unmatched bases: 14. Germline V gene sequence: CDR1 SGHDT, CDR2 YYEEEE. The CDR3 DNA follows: TGTGCCAGCACCGCTCAGCCAGCGGGATATACCTACAATGAGCAGTTCTTC. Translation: CASTAQPAGYTYNEQFF.